This TCR beta chain stems from a study of cytotoxic CD8 clonotypes in ibrutinib-treated CLL. Study context: Response material was collected after a median around 12 months of treatment, range 6 to 36.

The study, taken as a whole, reports: Clonotypes that were public were uncommon, and they contracted or stayed stable on treatment. Sampling times, which were not matched between the groups, differed between sustained-remission patients and progressing patients. Clonality rose at ibrutinib response and fell back toward baseline at progression.

This clone was counted ten times or more. Antigen specificity is unknown. Repertoires were generated with immunoSEQ multiplex PCR, while TCRdb's copy carries only in-frame clones and drops some. The profile covers about 200,000 clones, with around 72% appearing a single time and over 10% taken by the ten largest. The length of the CDR3 is 16 residues. Trimming took 2 bases from V and 8 from J; bases not matched to a gene: 11. Germline assignment: CDR1 MGHDK and CDR2 SYGVNS. The clonotype originates from a human donor with chronic lymphocytic leukemia. The V and J genes are TRBV25-1 and TRBJ2-1; 8 positions agree with TRBD2. The input for sequencing was PBMCs, taken after 24 months of ibrutinib treatment. CDR3 in DNA: TGTGCCAGCAGTGAAAGAGGGCTAGCGGGTATGTATGAGCAGTTCTTC. This gives the protein CASSERGLAGMYEQFF.